This T cell receptor (beta chain) was identified during a study of blood T cell repertoires in COVID-19. Study-wide context: PBMCs, B-cell-depleted T cells, or T cells provided the cDNA or gDNA that made up the material.

The cohort comprised adults aged about 18 to 100 years residing in approximately 25 US areas. Clinical history reported by participants formed the basis on which cohorts were assigned. In the original workflow: Researchers report that nucleated cell counts were estimated from reference gene primer amplification. Here immunoSEQ multiplex PCR was the method, and the copy in TCRdb shows in-frame clones only, minus some. The V and J calls and the clone size are those of that table, but D and trimming were determined from the DNA. The table lists under 200,000 clones, approximately 86% of them singletons. Trimming removed 9 bases at V and 2 bases at J, with 11 bases between. This CDR3 is 12 amino acids long. The germline CDR1 and CDR2 sequences are SGHRS and YFSETQ.

The chain is built from TRBV5-1 and TRBJ1-1; D is possibly TRBD1 (5 bases). What was sequenced was PBMCs or T cells enriched from blood (not recorded which). The TCR comes from an older woman with acute COVID-19. The DNA of the CDR3 is TGCGCCACTCGCGGGGCCAACACTGAAGCTTTCTTT. Translated: CATRGANTEAFF.